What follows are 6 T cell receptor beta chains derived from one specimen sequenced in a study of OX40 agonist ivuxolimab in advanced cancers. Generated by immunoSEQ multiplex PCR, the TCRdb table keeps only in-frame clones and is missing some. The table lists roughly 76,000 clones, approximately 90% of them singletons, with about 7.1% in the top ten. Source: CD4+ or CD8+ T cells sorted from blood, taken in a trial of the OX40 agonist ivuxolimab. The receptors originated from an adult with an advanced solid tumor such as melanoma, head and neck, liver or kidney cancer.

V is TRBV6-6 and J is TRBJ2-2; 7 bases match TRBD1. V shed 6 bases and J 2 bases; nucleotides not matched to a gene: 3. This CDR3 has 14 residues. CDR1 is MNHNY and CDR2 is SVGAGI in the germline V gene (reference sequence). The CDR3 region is CASSGTDNTGELFF. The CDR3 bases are TGTGCCAGCAGCGGGACAGATAACACCGGGGAGCTGTTTTTT.

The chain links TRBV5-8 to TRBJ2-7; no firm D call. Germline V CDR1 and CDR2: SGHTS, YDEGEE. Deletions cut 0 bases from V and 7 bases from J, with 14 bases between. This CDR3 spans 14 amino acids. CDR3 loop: CASSLAVAAREQYF. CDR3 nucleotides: TGTGCCAGCAGCTTGGCCGTCGCCGCCCGGGAGCAGTACTTC.

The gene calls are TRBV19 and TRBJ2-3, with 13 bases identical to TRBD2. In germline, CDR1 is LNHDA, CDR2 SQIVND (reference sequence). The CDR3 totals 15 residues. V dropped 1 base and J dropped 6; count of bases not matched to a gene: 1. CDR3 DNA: TGTGCCAGTAGTATAGGGACTAGCGGGAGCGATACGCAGTATTTT. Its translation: CASSIGTSGSDTQYF.

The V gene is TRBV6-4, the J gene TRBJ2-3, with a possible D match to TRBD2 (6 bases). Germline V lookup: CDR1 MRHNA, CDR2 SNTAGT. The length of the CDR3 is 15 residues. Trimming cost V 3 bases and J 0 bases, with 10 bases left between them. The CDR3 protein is CASSEGAGSTDTQYF. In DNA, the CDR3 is TGTGCCAGCAGTGAAGGGGCGGGGAGCACAGATACGCAGTATTTT.

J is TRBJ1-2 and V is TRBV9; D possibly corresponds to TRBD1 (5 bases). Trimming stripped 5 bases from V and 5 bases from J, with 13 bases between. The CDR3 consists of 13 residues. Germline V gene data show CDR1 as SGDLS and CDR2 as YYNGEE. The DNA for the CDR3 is TGTGCCAGCAGATCCATCAGGGATTATGGCTACACCTTC. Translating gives CASRSIRDYGYTF.

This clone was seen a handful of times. CDR3 sequence: CASLEEDTQPQHF. The CDR3 bases are TGTGCCAGTCTAGAGGAGGATACACAGCCCCAGCATTTT. The chain has TRBV6-6 and TRBJ1-5; D remains unclear. The CDR3 length is 13 residues. V was shortened by 9 bases and J by 7 bases, with 16 bases between the two germline ends. CDR1 and CDR2 (germline): MNHNY, SVGAGI (reference sequence).